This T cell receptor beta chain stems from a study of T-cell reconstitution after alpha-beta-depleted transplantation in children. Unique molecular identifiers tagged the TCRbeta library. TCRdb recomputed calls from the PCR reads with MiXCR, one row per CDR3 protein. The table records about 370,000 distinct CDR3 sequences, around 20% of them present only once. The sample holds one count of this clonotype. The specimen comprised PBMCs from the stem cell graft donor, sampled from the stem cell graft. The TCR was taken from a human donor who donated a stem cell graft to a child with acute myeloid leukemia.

CDR3 in amino acids: CASSPTVFANEKLFF. The CDR3 DNA reads as TGTGCCAGCAGCCCCACCGTTTTTGCTAATGAAAAACTGTTTTTT. The chain recombines TRBV7-2 with TRBJ1-4; the D is unclear. Looked up from germline, CDR1 is SGHTA and CDR2 is FQGNSA. Trimming removed 5 bases at V and 3 bases at J, with 13 bases between. The CDR3 is made up of 15 amino acids.